These 17 T cell receptor beta chains originate from one sample sequenced in a study of regulatory T cells in long-lasting Graves disease. Time point here: newly diagnosed GD, antithyroid drugs for less than 3 months. Preparation of the TCR library used RNA extracted from PBMCs. CDR3-region Arm-PCR and iRepertoire HTBI primers produced the TCR beta libraries. TCRdb fed the multiplex PCR reads into MiXCR, producing one record per CDR3 protein. The table shows about 360,000 distinct CDR3 sequences, with 15% to 20% occurring only once. The same data also went into a second study, on T cells in Graves' hyperthyroidism and ophthalmopathy.

Source: peripheral blood mononuclear cells (PBMCs), taken at new diagnosis, from a patient treated with antithyroid drugs. The receptors come from a woman aged 18-29 years with Graves disease.

The sample holds a few counts of this clonotype. This chain uses TRBV19 with TRBJ1-5, with TRBD1 matching over 8 bases. The germline V gene encodes CDR1 LNHDA and CDR2 SQIVND (reference sequence). J lost 6 bases, V lost 5 bases, and 3 bases had no gene match. The CDR3 is made up of 13 amino acids. CDR3 DNA: TGTGCCAGTAGTCAGGGGGCTGTTCAGCCCCAGCATTTT. Protein: CASSQGAVQPQHF.

The genes are TRBV15 and TRBJ1-2; D not certain. CDR3 length: 12 residues. Germline V gene data show CDR1 as LNHNV and CDR2 as YYDKDF (reference sequence). Between the trimmed V and J ends, which lost 3 bases and 7 bases, there was a span of 9 bases. CDR3 loop: CATSRLEGGYTF. CDR3 bases: TGTGCCACCAGCAGGCTGGAGGGTGGCTACACCTTC.

This clonotype has a handful of counts. The genes are TRBV20-1 and TRBJ1-4; 9 bases agree with TRBD1. The junction had 11 bases not matched to a gene; V was cut back by 5 bases and J by 7 bases. Germline assignment: CDR1 DFQATT and CDR2 SNEGSKA (reference sequence). This CDR3 contains 15 residues. The CDR3 reads CSAPDRGSSGEKLFF. The CDR3 DNA follows: TGCAGTGCTCCGGACAGGGGTTCGTCGGGTGAAAAACTGTTTTTT.

This clonotype was seen repeatedly, ten times or more. The rearrangement uses TRBV18 and TRBJ2-3, with D possibly being TRBD1 or TRBD2 (7 bases each). V was trimmed by 3 bases and J by 2 bases, leaving 15 bases between them. From germline, CDR1 is KGHSH and CDR2 LQKENI. This CDR3 is built from 16 residues. The CDR3 spells CASSPPRGGHTDTQYF. Written as DNA, the CDR3 is TGTGCCAGCTCACCCCCCAGGGGGGGCCACACAGATACGCAGTATTTT.

This clonotype appeared many times. The genes are TRBV30 and TRBJ2-7; TRBD1 matches 9 bases. This CDR3 has 14 amino acids. Germline V lookup: CDR1 GTSNPN, CDR2 SVGIG (reference sequence). V lost 0 bases and J lost 5; bases outside the gene matches: 5. The DNA of the CDR3 is TGTGCCTGGAGTGTGGGGACAGGGATCCACGAGCAGTACTTC. This sequence encodes CAWSVGTGIHEQYF.

For this clonotype: Being one base from a much bigger clone, this may be a read error. This chain uses TRBV9 with TRBJ2-7; perhaps TRBD2 as D (5 bases). Germline assignment: CDR1 SGDLS and CDR2 YYNGEE. The CDR3 spans 15 residues. DNA for the CDR3: TGTGCCAACAGCCCTTTCTCGTCAGCGGAGTACGAGCAGTACTTC. Amino acid sequence: CANSPFSSAEYEQYF.

This clonotype showed up many times. This chain links TRBV11-2 with TRBJ2-1; D is uncertain. CDR3 length: 11 residues. V gave up 6 bases and J gave up 5 bases, with 5 bases separating them. Germline V gene sequence: CDR1 SGHAT, CDR2 FQNNGV. The CDR3 region is CASSVNNEQFF. In nucleotides, the CDR3 is TGTGCCAGCAGTGTTAACAATGAGCAGTTCTTC.

This clonotype has at least ten counts. This chain connects TRBV27 to TRBJ2-1, with D tentatively TRBD1 or TRBD2 (5 bases each). This CDR3 comprises 15 residues. Germline assignment: CDR1 MNHEY and CDR2 SMNVEV (reference sequence). Trimming took off 3 bases at V and 0 bases at J, with 9 bases between the two ends. This chain's CDR3 is CASSLGEYSYNEQFF. CDR3 sequence (DNA): TGTGCCAGCAGTTTGGGGGAGTACTCCTACAATGAGCAGTTCTTC.

This clonotype has more than one count but fewer than ten. This chain joins TRBV5-1 and TRBJ2-6, with no clear D. The V end was cut by 4 bases, the J end by 0 bases, with 14 bases between. Germline lookup yields CDR1 SGHRS and CDR2 YFSETQ. The CDR3 runs to 17 residues. The CDR3 is CASSASLGSSGANVLTF. CDR3 bases: TGCGCCAGCAGCGCCTCGCTGGGGTCCTCTGGGGCCAACGTCCTGACTTTC.

The sample holds many counts of this clonotype. V usage is TRBV11-2 and J usage is TRBJ2-7; D gene ambiguous. Trimming shortened V by 4 bases and J by 3 bases, and 4 bases separated the two germline ends. Germline V gives CDR1 SGHAT, CDR2 FQNNGV. This CDR3 has 11 residues. In DNA form, the CDR3 reads TGTGCCAGCAGCTCCCTCTACGAGCAGTACTTC. Encoded protein: CASSSLYEQYF.

This clonotype was detected only a few times. The gene calls are TRBV10-3 and TRBJ2-2; D not resolved. Per germline, CDR1 ENHRY and CDR2 SYGVKD. V was cut by 0 bases and J by 7 bases, with 0 bases left in between. This CDR3 has 11 residues. The chain's CDR3 is CAISESGELFF. CDR3 in DNA: TGTGCCATCAGTGAGTCCGGGGAGCTGTTTTTT.

The V call is TRBV7-9, the J call TRBJ2-1, with D perhaps given as TRBD1 or TRBD2 (6 bases each). This CDR3 comprises 15 residues. Germline V gene lookup returns CDR1 SEHNR and CDR2 FQNEAQ (reference sequence). The V and J ends lost 4 bases and 6 bases respectively, with 16 bases between them. CDR3 DNA sequence: TGTGCCAGCAGCTCCAACAGGGTGGGGGGCAATGAGCAGTTCTTC. Translation gives CASSSNRVGGNEQFF.

This clonotype was counted many times. This sequence joins TRBV18 and TRBJ1-3; D is unresolved. Germline CDR1 reads KGHSH; CDR2 reads LQKENI. The V end lost 1 base, the J end lost 0 bases, and 10 bases lay between the germline ends. This CDR3 contains 16 residues. CDR3 protein: CASSPQEFSSGNTIYF. In DNA, the CDR3 is TGTGCCAGCTCACCACAGGAGTTCAGCTCTGGAAACACCATATATTTT.

This clonotype was observed many times. The chain combines TRBV5-1 with TRBJ2-1; TRBD1 agrees at 7 bases. Germline trimming cut 4 bases from V and 5 bases from J; bases unmatched to any gene: 3. This CDR3 is built from 13 residues. The germline V gene has CDR1 SGHRS and CDR2 YFSETQ. The CDR3, as DNA: TGCGCCAGCAGCCAGGGGGTAAACAATGAGCAGTTCTTC. It codes for CASSQGVNNEQFF.

The chain carries TRBV4-1 and TRBJ2-2; D unresolved. The CDR3 has 14 residues. Trimming shortened V by 1 base and J by 4 bases, and 7 bases separated the two germline ends. The germline V gene has CDR1 MGHRA and CDR2 YSYEKL. The CDR3 protein is CASSQAILTGELFF. The CDR3 DNA follows: TGCGCCAGCAGCCAAGCCATTCTCACCGGGGAGCTGTTTTTT.

The table lists this clonotype with many counts. This chain uses TRBV10-2 with TRBJ2-5; maybe TRBD2 (6 bases). The CDR3 totals 14 residues. Germline V gene sequence: CDR1 WSHSY, CDR2 SAAADI. V lost 3 bases and J lost 5, with 13 bases in between. CDR3 protein: CASSDPAGRETQYF. As DNA, the CDR3 is TGCGCCAGCAGTGACCCCGCGGGGAGGGAGACCCAGTACTTC.

This clonotype was picked up many times. The chain employs TRBV12-3 or TRBV12-4 and TRBJ1-5; 8 nucleotides line up with TRBD1. The CDR3 is 16 residues long. V dropped 6 bases and J dropped 6; count of bases not matched to a gene: 13. The CDR3 DNA follows: TGTGCCAGCAGCGGGGGGCCGACAGGGGCCAGTCAGCCCCAGCATTTT. Protein sequence: CASSGGPTGASQPQHF.